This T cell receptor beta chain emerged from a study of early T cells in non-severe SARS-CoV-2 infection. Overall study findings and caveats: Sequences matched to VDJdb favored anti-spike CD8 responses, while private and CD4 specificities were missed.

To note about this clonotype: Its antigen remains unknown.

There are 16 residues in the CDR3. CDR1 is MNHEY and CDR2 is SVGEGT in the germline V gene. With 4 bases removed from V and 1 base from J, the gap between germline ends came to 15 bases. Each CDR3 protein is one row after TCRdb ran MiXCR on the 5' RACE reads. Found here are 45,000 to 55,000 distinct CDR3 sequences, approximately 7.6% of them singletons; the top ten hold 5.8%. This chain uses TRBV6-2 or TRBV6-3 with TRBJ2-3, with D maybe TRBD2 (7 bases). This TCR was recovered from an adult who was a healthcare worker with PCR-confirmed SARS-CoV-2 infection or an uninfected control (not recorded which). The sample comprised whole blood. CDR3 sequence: CASSFGGGPGTDTQYF. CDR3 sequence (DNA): TGTGCCAGCAGTTTTGGGGGGGGGCCGGGCACAGATACGCAGTATTTT.